A single sample gave rise to the 27 T cell receptor beta chains below, sequenced in a study of a mutant IDH1 vaccine in newly diagnosed glioma. For these TCRs, the target antigens are not known. Time point in this sample: week 11, during vaccination. Vaccination used 300 ug of mutant IDH1 20-mer peptide per dose, with topical imiquimod. The data were produced by immunoSEQ multiplex PCR, yet TCRdb's version contains in-frame clones alone and is incomplete. The sample includes over 60,000 clones, about 89% of them seen just once. Here the sequenced sample was PBMCs, taken from a glioma patient whose treatment included an IDH1 peptide vaccine. These receptors all stem from a man between 40 and 49 years old with glioma.

This clone was seen just once. The genes are TRBV5-4 and TRBJ2-1, with 7 bases aligning to TRBD1. Germline CDR1 and CDR2: SGHNT and YYREEE (reference sequence). The CDR3 is made up of 14 amino acids. With V trimmed by 5 bases and J by 8 bases, 10 bases remained unmatched. This CDR3 is CASSADREGYEQFF. The CDR3 nucleotides are TGTGCCAGCAGTGCCGACAGGGAAGGGTATGAGCAGTTCTTC. The variable domain in full, completed from reference TRBV5-4 and TRBJ2-1, reads ETGVTQSPTHLIKTRGQQVTLRCSSQSGHNTVSWYQQALGQGPQFIFQYYREEENGRGNFPPRFSGLQFPNYSSELNVNALELDDSALYLCASSADREGYEQFFGPGTRLTVL.

This clone was counted a single time. CDR3 nucleotides: TGTGCCAGCAGTTTATTGGCCCTCGCGGATACGCAGTATTTT. Protein: CASSLLALADTQYF. The V call is TRBV28, the J call TRBJ2-3; no reliable D call. This CDR3 comprises 14 residues. Looked up from germline, CDR1 is MDHEN and CDR2 is SYDVKM. V was shortened by 1 base and J by 6 bases, with 11 bases between the two germline ends.

The V and J genes are TRBV19 and TRBJ2-5; D not certain. CDR1 and CDR2 (germline): LNHDA, SQIVND (reference sequence). CDR3 length: 12 amino acids. V dropped 3 bases and J dropped 4 bases, with 6 bases sitting between them. CDR3 protein: CASSILGETQYF. DNA of the CDR3: TGTGCCAGTAGTATCCTAGGAGAGACCCAGTACTTC.

The rearrangement links TRBV5-6 to TRBJ2-5; 8 bases fit TRBD1. Losses at the gene ends were 3 bases for V and 5 bases for J; bases not matched to a gene: 6. The CDR3 spans 14 residues. Germline CDR1 reads SGHDT; CDR2 reads YYEEEE. CDR3 amino acids: CASSSRGPEETQYF. The DNA of the CDR3 is TGTGCCAGCAGCTCCAGGGGGCCCGAGGAGACCCAGTACTTC. Combining the CDR3 with reference TRBV5-6 and TRBJ2-5 gives the whole variable domain DAGVTQSPTHLIKTRGQQVTLRCSPKSGHDTVSWYQQALGQGPQFIFQYYEEEERQRGNFPDRFSGHQFPNYSSELNVNALLLGDSALYLCASSSRGPEETQYFGPGTRLLVL.

The V call is TRBV5-4, the J call TRBJ1-6, with a weak D call TRBD1 (6 bases). V lost 0 bases to trimming and J lost 6 bases, with 10 bases between them. Per the germline V gene, CDR1 is SGHNT and CDR2 is YYREEE (reference sequence). The CDR3 totals 15 residues. DNA of the CDR3: TGTGCCAGCAGCTTGGACAGGGCGAGTAATTCACCCCTCCACTTT. Its protein product is CASSLDRASNSPLHF. Full variable domain (rest looked up from reference TRBV5-4 and TRBJ1-6): ETGVTQSPTHLIKTRGQQVTLRCSSQSGHNTVSWYQQALGQGPQFIFQYYREEENGRGNFPPRFSGLQFPNYSSELNVNALELDDSALYLCASSLDRASNSPLHFGNGTRLTVT.

This clone has just a few counts. The chain combines TRBV1 with TRBJ1-1. TRBV1 is designated a pseudogene. This CDR3 region has 16 residues. CDR3 amino acids: CTSSPQTITVNTEAFF. CDR3 coding DNA: TGCACCAGCAGCCCACAAACCATAACGGTGAACACTGAAGCTTTCTTT.

The gene calls are TRBV27 and TRBJ1-5, with D possibly TRBD1 on 5 matching bases. The germline V gene encodes CDR1 MNHEY and CDR2 SMNVEV (reference sequence). V lost 3 bases and J lost 7, with 13 bases in between. The CDR3 contains 14 residues. DNA for the CDR3: TGTGCCAGCAGTTTCCGGCAGGGAGACCAGCCCCAGCATTTT. Translation: CASSFRQGDQPQHF.

The V call is TRBV7-2, the J call TRBJ2-7; D may be TRBD2 (5 bases). Germline V gene data show CDR1 as SGHTA and CDR2 as FQGNSA. V lost 0 bases, J lost 0 bases, and 9 bases lay in between. The CDR3 covers 15 residues. The CDR3 bases are TGTGCCAGCAGCTTAGCTCGGGGAAACTCCTACGAGCAGTACTTC. It specifies CASSLARGNSYEQYF.

The chain has TRBV14 and TRBJ1-3; D uncertain. The CDR3 length is 14 residues. The V and J ends lost 0 bases and 4 bases respectively, with 7 bases between them. CDR1 and CDR2 from the germline V gene are SGHDN and FVKESK. CDR3 protein: CASSQDRGGNTIYF. The CDR3 nucleotides read TGTGCCAGCAGCCAAGATCGGGGAGGAAACACCATATATTTT.

The gene calls are TRBV21-1 and TRBJ2-1. TRBV21-1 has pseudogene status. The CDR3 runs to 14 residues. This CDR3 is CASSTAGSSNEQFF. DNA of the CDR3: TGTGCCAGCAGCACGGCTGGAAGTAGCAATGAGCAGTTCTTC.

The rearrangement joins TRBV28 to TRBJ1-2; a possible D gene is TRBD1 (6 bases). Germline V gives CDR1 MDHEN, CDR2 SYDVKM. With 3 bases removed from V and 9 bases from J, the gap between germline ends came to 8 bases. The CDR3 consists of 11 residues. The CDR3 region has the DNA TGTGCCAGCAGTTTTCAGGGGCGCTACACCTTC. It yields the protein CASSFQGRYTF.

The CDR3 region is CASKWPGTNPQPQHF. Here the CDR3 DNA reads TGTGCCAGCAAGTGGCCCGGGACCAATCCTCAGCCCCAGCATTTT. The chain links TRBV21-1 to TRBJ1-5. TRBV21-1 is a listed pseudogene. The CDR3 contains 15 residues.

The rearrangement links TRBV19 to TRBJ1-2; D possibly corresponds to TRBD1 (5 bases). V lost 9 bases to trimming and J lost 8 bases, with 22 bases between them. Germline lookup yields CDR1 LNHDA and CDR2 SQIVND (reference sequence). This CDR3 comprises 14 residues. The CDR3: CASKFQGEGPGYTF. CDR3 DNA: TGTGCCAGCAAGTTCCAGGGAGAGGGGCCGGGCTACACCTTC.

This rearrangement joins TRBV28 to TRBJ1-5; 7 bases fit TRBD1. In germline, CDR1 is MDHEN, CDR2 SYDVKM. This CDR3 is built from 15 residues. Unmatched junction bases numbered 9, after V lost 3 bases and J lost 7 bases. CDR3: CASSLLQGLGQPQHF. The CDR3 DNA sequence: TGTGCCAGCAGTTTGTTACAGGGGCTGGGGCAGCCCCAGCATTTT.

The chain combines TRBV4-3 with TRBJ1-2; D possibly corresponds to TRBD1 (5 bases). The germline CDR1 and CDR2 sequences are LGHNA and YSLEER. V lost 4 bases and J lost 2, with 11 bases in between. The CDR3 covers 14 residues. CDR3 DNA sequence: TGCGCCAGCAGCCGGAGGAGGGGAAACTATGGCTACACCTTC. This gives the protein CASSRRRGNYGYTF.

V is TRBV27 and J is TRBJ2-7; perhaps TRBD2 as D (5 bases). V lost 0 bases, J lost 4 bases, and 13 bases lay in between. The length of the CDR3 is 15 residues. CDR1 and CDR2 from the germline V gene are MNHEY and SMNVEV (reference sequence). The CDR3 DNA reads as TGTGCCAGCAGTTTATCGACATCAGCGGCATACGAGCAGTACTTC. Its protein is CASSLSTSAAYEQYF.

The genes are TRBV19 and TRBJ2-1, with D possibly being TRBD1 (5 bases). V dropped 3 bases and J dropped 12 bases, with 15 bases sitting between them. Germline CDR1 is LNHDA and CDR2 is SQIVND (reference sequence). This CDR3 is 13 amino acids long. The DNA for the CDR3 is TGTGCCAGTAGTATCTCAATTCAGGGCGGGCAGTTCTTC. Its protein product is CASSISIQGGQFF.

The rearrangement uses TRBV29-1 and TRBJ2-2; 11 nucleotides line up with TRBD1. Germline V lookup: CDR1 SQVTM, CDR2 ANQGSEA. Losses at the gene ends were 5 bases for V and 7 bases for J; bases not matched to a gene: 6. The CDR3 consists of 14 residues. CDR3 in DNA: TGCAGCGTTAGGACAGGGGGCACGGGCGGGGAGCTGTTTTTT. Amino acids: CSVRTGGTGGELFF.

The J gene is TRBJ2-7, the V gene TRBV4-3; D could derive from TRBD1 or TRBD2 (5 bases each). The V gene lost 5 bases and the J gene lost 5 bases, with 16 bases spanning the gap. The CDR3 runs to 14 residues. In germline, CDR1 is LGHNA, CDR2 YSLEER. CDR3 in DNA: TGCGCCAGCAGCTCGACCACAGGAGCGGACGAGCAGTACTTC. It is translated as CASSSTTGADEQYF.

The chain carries TRBV30 and TRBJ1-2; D is perhaps TRBD1 (6 bases). The CDR3 is made up of 14 amino acids. The V end was cut by 5 bases, the J end by 4 bases, with 17 bases between. CDR1 and CDR2 from the germline V gene are GTSNPN and SVGIG (reference sequence). CDR3 nucleotides: TGTGCCTGGGCCCGGGACATGAGGTCCTATGGCTACACCTTC. Translated, it gives CAWARDMRSYGYTF. The full variable domain, with the rest looked up from reference TRBV30 and TRBJ1-2, is SQTIHQWPATLVQPVGSPLSLECTVEGTSNPNLYWYRQAAGRGLQLLFYSVGIGQISSEVPQNLSASRPQDRQFILSSKKLLLSDSGFYLCAWARDMRSYGYTFGSGTRLTVV.

The chain couples TRBV7-2 to TRBJ1-2, with 9 bases fitting TRBD1. The CDR3 is 12 residues long. Per germline, CDR1 SGHTA and CDR2 FQGNSA. V shed 5 bases and J 7 bases; nucleotides not matched to a gene: 2. The CDR3 DNA reads TGTGCCAGCAGCCCGGGACAGGGTGGCTACACCTTC. Protein product: CASSPGQGGYTF.

The gene calls are TRBV12-5 and TRBJ1-1, with a possible D match to TRBD1 (5 bases). CDR3 length: 16 amino acids. V gave up 0 bases and J gave up 4 bases, with 15 bases separating them. From germline, CDR1 is LGHNT and CDR2 FRNRAP. The CDR3 loop reads CASGLVLGREGTEAFF. CDR3 DNA sequence: TGTGCTAGTGGTTTGGTACTCGGCAGGGAGGGCACTGAAGCTTTCTTT.

The rearrangement links TRBV9 to TRBJ2-1; possibly TRBD1 or TRBD2 for D (5 bases each). The CDR3 has 15 residues. Germline V CDR1 and CDR2: SGDLS, YYNGEE. The ends were cut back, 0 bases at V and 4 bases at J, with 11 bases in the middle. In DNA, the CDR3 is TGTGCCAGCAGCGTAGGAGGGGCAGGGTACAATGAGCAGTTCTTC. Translated: CASSVGGAGYNEQFF.

The chain is built from TRBV5-5 and TRBJ2-5, with D possibly matching TRBD1 (5 bases). Germline lookup yields CDR1 SGHKS and CDR2 YYEKEE (reference sequence). The CDR3 is 14 amino acids. V was pared by 4 bases and J by 2 bases, with 12 bases between. This CDR3 reads CASSTATAQETQYF. CDR3 nucleotide sequence: TGTGCCAGCAGCACAGCGACAGCACAAGAGACCCAGTACTTC.

This clone is a singleton in its sample. V usage is TRBV29-1 and J usage is TRBJ1-1; 8 bases align to TRBD1. The V gene end was trimmed by 1 base and the J gene end by 9 bases; junction bases not matched to a gene: 1. The CDR3 is 11 residues long. Per the germline V gene, CDR1 is SQVTM and CDR2 is ANQGSEA. The CDR3 nucleotides are TGCAGCGTTGAAGGACAGGGGCAAGCTTTCTTT. It is translated as CSVEGQGQAFF.

This rearrangement joins TRBV15 to TRBJ1-3; D may be TRBD1 (6 bases). Germline V CDR1 and CDR2: LNHNV, YYDKDF (reference sequence). This CDR3 comprises 15 residues. V was cut by 3 bases and J by 4 bases, with 13 bases left in between. CDR3 amino acids: CATSRVGGSGNTIYF. The DNA of the CDR3 is TGTGCCACCAGCAGGGTGGGGGGCAGCGGAAACACCATATATTTT.

This sequence joins TRBV7-2 and TRBJ1-2, with 7 bases matching TRBD1. Losses at the gene ends were 1 base for V and 2 bases for J; bases not matched to a gene: 1. The CDR3 sequence is 14 residues long. Germline loops: CDR1 SGHTA, CDR2 FQGNSA. CDR3: CASSLGGQNYGYTF. The CDR3 DNA is TGTGCCAGCAGCTTAGGGGGACAGAACTATGGCTACACCTTC.